The 19 T cell receptor beta chains listed next were all sequenced from one sample in a study of Ad26.COV2.S vaccination and SARS-CoV-2 variants. Treatment denoted: roughly 20 received Ad26.COV2.S at low or high dose, single or two shots; 5 received placebo; per-sample allocation not given. At day 63 after the first vaccine or placebo injection, samples were drawn. Sequencing was performed with immunoSEQ multiplex PCR; in TCRdb, only in-frame clones are kept and a portion is missing. This sample has about 350,000 clones, with around 89% found just once. This material consisted of peripheral blood, taken in a trial of Ad26.COV2.S vaccine versus placebo. These receptors all stem from a person aged 18-65 years who received the Ad26.COV2.S COVID-19 vaccine or a placebo.

CDR3: CASSDNDREGNYGYTF. CDR3 in DNA: TGTGCCAGCAGCGATAACGACAGGGAAGGAAACTATGGCTACACCTTC. The chain joins TRBV9 to TRBJ1-2, with 7 nucleotides matching TRBD1. Germline trimming cut 3 bases from V and 2 bases from J; bases unmatched to any gene: 10. This CDR3 region has 16 residues. CDR1 is SGDLS, CDR2 YYNGEE, per germline. The full variable domain, its missing parts supplied by reference TRBV9 and TRBJ1-2, is DSGVTQTPKHLITATGQRVTLRCSPRSGDLSVYWYQQSLDQGLQFLIQYYNGEERAKGNILERFSAQQFPDLHSELNLSSLELGDSALYFCASSDNDREGNYGYTFGSGTRLTVV.

The rearrangement links TRBV24-1 to TRBJ2-1; D perhaps matches TRBD2 (5 bases). The germline CDR1 and CDR2 sequences are KGHDR and SFDVKD. CDR3 length equals 18 residues. The germline V and J ends were trimmed by 0 bases and 4 bases, with 18 bases remaining between them. The CDR3 loop reads CATSDLSAPSSGYNEQFF. The CDR3 DNA is TGTGCCACCAGTGATTTGTCCGCACCAAGCTCGGGGTACAATGAGCAGTTCTTC.

The J gene is TRBJ1-2, the V gene TRBV7-3, with 9 nucleotides matching TRBD1. Losses at the gene ends were 0 bases for V and 6 bases for J; bases not matched to a gene: 2. This CDR3 region has 14 residues. Germline lookup yields CDR1 SGHTA and CDR2 FQGTGA. The CDR3 region is CASSLTGTGHGYTF. The CDR3 DNA sequence: TGTGCCAGCAGCTTAACCGGGACAGGGCATGGCTACACCTTC.

The chain is built from TRBV10-3 and TRBJ2-7, with 12 bases identical to TRBD2. The CDR3 is 16 residues long. In germline, CDR1 is ENHRY, CDR2 SYGVKD. The ends lost 0 bases at V and 3 bases at J; junction bases unmatched: 3. The chain's CDR3 is CAISESWTSGIYEQYF. CDR3 sequence (DNA): TGTGCCATCAGTGAGTCATGGACTAGCGGGATCTACGAGCAGTACTTC.

V usage is TRBV28 and J usage is TRBJ2-1, with D possibly called TRBD1 or TRBD2 (5 bases each). Germline V gene lookup returns CDR1 MDHEN and CDR2 SYDVKM. This CDR3 region has 16 residues. The germline V and J ends were trimmed by 10 bases and 0 bases, with 19 bases remaining between them. The CDR3 region has the DNA TGTGCCATCCCCCGGGGCAGCCGAAGCTCCTACAATGAGCAGTTCTTC. Encoded protein: CAIPRGSRSSYNEQFF.

The gene calls are TRBV10-3 and TRBJ2-1; 8 bases agree with TRBD2. Germline values: CDR1 ENHRY, CDR2 SYGVKD. The CDR3 covers 20 residues. The junction had 19 bases not matched to a gene; V was cut back by 6 bases and J by 0 bases. In DNA form, the CDR3 reads TGTGCCATCAGGGGGGGAGCGGGAGAAAAGGGGCTCAGCTCCTACAATGAGCAGTTCTTC. This gives the protein CAIRGGAGEKGLSSYNEQFF.

A remark on this clone: Other nucleotide sequences in the sample specify the same CDR3. The J gene is TRBJ1-5, the V gene TRBV7-9; D is unresolved. Germline V gives CDR1 SEHNR, CDR2 FQNEAQ (reference sequence). V was clipped by 3 bases and J by 4 bases, with 4 bases between them. There are 12 residues in the CDR3. The CDR3 region has the DNA TGTGCCAGCAGCTTGCAGAATCAGCCCCAGCATTTT. This gives the protein CASSLQNQPQHF.

This chain uses TRBV5-8 with TRBJ2-3, with D hard to call. CDR1 and CDR2 from the germline V gene are SGHTS and YDEGEE. Deletions cut 5 bases from V and 2 bases from J, with 9 bases between. The CDR3 loop spans 13 amino acids. The CDR3 spells CASSEIVTDTQYF. The CDR3 DNA reads TGTGCCAGCAGTGAAATCGTCACAGATACGCAGTATTTT.

This chain connects TRBV18 to TRBJ1-3, with TRBD1 identical over 9 bases. The germline V gene has CDR1 KGHSH and CDR2 LQKENI. V trimming: 4 bases; J trimming: 2 bases; junction bases outside the gene matches: 6. The CDR3 length is 16 residues. The CDR3 DNA is TGTGCCAGCTCACGGACAGGGGACAATACTGGAAACACCATATATTTT. Translation: CASSRTGDNTGNTIYF.

The chain joins TRBV18 to TRBJ2-1; a weak D match, TRBD2 (5 bases). The V and J ends lost 3 bases and 9 bases respectively, with 12 bases between them. The CDR3 contains 13 residues. Germline V gene data show CDR1 as KGHSH and CDR2 as LQKENI. The DNA of the CDR3 is TGTGCCAGCTCACCGGTCGGGGAGAGTGAGCAGTTCTTC. It translates to CASSPVGESEQFF.

This clone was seen more than once but under ten times. The V gene is TRBV27, the J gene TRBJ2-2; TRBD2 agrees at 7 bases. CDR1 and CDR2 (germline): MNHEY, SMNVEV (reference sequence). With 6 bases clipped from V and 0 bases from J, the junction kept 4 bases outside the gene matches. This CDR3 has 15 residues. CDR3 in amino acids: CASRSLAANTGELFF. The CDR3 DNA sequence: TGTGCCAGCAGATCTCTAGCGGCGAACACCGGGGAGCTGTTTTTT.

The chain combines TRBV28 with TRBJ2-7; 13 bases agree with TRBD2. Germline CDR1 MDHEN, CDR2 SYDVKM. The CDR3 consists of 15 residues. The V and J ends lost 4 bases and 5 bases, in that order; junction bases with no gene match: 5. The DNA of the CDR3 is TGTGCCAGCAGTTCAACTAGCGGGAGGGTTCACGAGCAGTACTTC. This codes for CASSSTSGRVHEQYF.

In DNA, the CDR3 is TGTGCCAGCAGGAAAGGACCGGGACAGGGGACCGGAAACACCATATATTTT. Encoded protein: CASRKGPGQGTGNTIYF. This chain uses TRBV2 with TRBJ1-3; 10 bases map to TRBD1. The CDR3 has 17 residues. CDR1 is SNHLY, CDR2 FYNNEI, per germline. V dropped 6 bases and J dropped 4; count of bases not matched to a gene: 12.

CDR3 residues: CASSSRDRGLYGYTF. The DNA of the CDR3 is TGTGCCAGCAGTTCCCGGGACAGGGGCCTTTATGGCTACACCTTC. The gene calls are TRBV27 and TRBJ1-2; TRBD1 matches 10 bases. Germline lookup yields CDR1 MNHEY and CDR2 SMNVEV (reference sequence). This CDR3 is 15 amino acids long. V lost 4 bases, J lost 5 bases, and 7 bases stayed unmatched.

This clone was counted a few times. The chain recombines TRBV4-1 with TRBJ1-1; D call uncertain. Trimming pared 0 bases from V and 0 bases from J, leaving 20 bases between. The CDR3 loop spans 19 amino acids. The germline CDR1 and CDR2 sequences are MGHRA and YSYEKL. For the CDR3, the DNA is TGCGCCAGCAGCCAAGAGGGGAAGATCGGAGGGTCTCTGAACACTGAAGCTTTCTTT. Translation: CASSQEGKIGGSLNTEAFF.

The J gene is TRBJ1-4, the V gene TRBV5-1; D remains unclear. Looked up from germline, CDR1 is SGHRS and CDR2 is YFSETQ. This CDR3 has 15 residues. V was shortened by 0 bases and J by 4 bases, with 10 bases between the two germline ends. CDR3 loop: CASSLAGQSNEKLFF. The CDR3 coding sequence is TGCGCCAGCAGCTTGGCCGGCCAGAGTAATGAAAAACTGTTTTTT.

To note about this clone: At one of its ends the junction is not consistent with the germline gene, which may arise from a read error. V gene TRBV2 combines with J gene TRBJ2-5, with D perhaps being TRBD1 or TRBD2 (5 bases each). From germline, CDR1 is SNHLY and CDR2 FYNNEI. There are 15 residues in the CDR3. For the CDR3, the DNA is TGTGCCAGTAGTGAGCGTTCAGAAGGGACGGGGACCCAGTACTTC. It specifies CASSERSEGTGTQYF.

This chain joins TRBV28 and TRBJ2-7; 11 nucleotides line up with TRBD1. Germline assignment: CDR1 MDHEN and CDR2 SYDVKM. Trimming took 2 bases from V and 6 from J; bases not matched to a gene: 3. The CDR3 consists of 14 residues. CDR3 sequence reads: CASSLGTGGAEQYF. CDR3 DNA: TGTGCCAGCAGTTTAGGGACAGGGGGTGCCGAGCAGTACTTC. Drawing the rest from reference TRBV28 and TRBJ2-7, the complete variable domain is DVKVTQSSRYLVKRTGEKVFLECVQDMDHENMFWYRQDPGLGLRLIYFSYDVKMKEKGDIPEGYSVSREKKERFSLILESASTNQTSMYLCASSLGTGGAEQYFGPGTRLTVT.

The chain employs TRBV6-5 and TRBJ1-3; maybe TRBD1 (6 bases). The germline CDR1 and CDR2 sequences are MNHEY and SVGAGI. The CDR3 consists of 15 residues. V was pared by 6 bases and J by 0 bases, with 12 bases between. The CDR3 DNA follows: TGTGCCAGCAGCCCACTGGACAGCTCTGGAAACACCATATATTTT. This gives the protein CASSPLDSSGNTIYF.